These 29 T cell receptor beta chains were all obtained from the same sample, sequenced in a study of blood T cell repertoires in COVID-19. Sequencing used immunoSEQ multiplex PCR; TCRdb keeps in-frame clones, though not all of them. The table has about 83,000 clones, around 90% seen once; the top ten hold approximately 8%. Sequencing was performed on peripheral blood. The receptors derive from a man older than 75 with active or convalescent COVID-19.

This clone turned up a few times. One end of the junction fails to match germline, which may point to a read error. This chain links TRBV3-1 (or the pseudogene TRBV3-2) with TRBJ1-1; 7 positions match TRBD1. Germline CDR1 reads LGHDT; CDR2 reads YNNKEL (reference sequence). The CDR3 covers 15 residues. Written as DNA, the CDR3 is TGTGCCAGCAGTCAAGCTTCAAGACAGGGCCCGGGAACTTTCTTT. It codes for CASSQASRQGPGTFF.

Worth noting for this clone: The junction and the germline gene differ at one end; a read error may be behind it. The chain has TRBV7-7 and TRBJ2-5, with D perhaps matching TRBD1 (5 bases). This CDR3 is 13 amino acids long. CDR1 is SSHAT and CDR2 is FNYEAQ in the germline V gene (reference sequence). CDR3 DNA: TGTGCTAGCAGGGCATCAGGGTCTGAGACCCAGTACTTC. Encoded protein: CASRASGSETQYF.

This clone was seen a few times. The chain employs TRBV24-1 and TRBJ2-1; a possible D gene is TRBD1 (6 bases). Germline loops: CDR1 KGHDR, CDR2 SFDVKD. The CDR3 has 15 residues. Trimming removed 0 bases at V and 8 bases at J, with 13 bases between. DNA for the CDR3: TGTGCCACCAGTGATTTGAGGCAGGGGAAGGATGAGCAGTTCTTC. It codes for CATSDLRQGKDEQFF.

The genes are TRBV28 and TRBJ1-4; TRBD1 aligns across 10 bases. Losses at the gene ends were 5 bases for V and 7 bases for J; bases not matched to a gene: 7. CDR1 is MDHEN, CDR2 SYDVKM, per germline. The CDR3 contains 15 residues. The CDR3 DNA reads TGTGCCAGCAGTCCATCTAGACAGGGGGCTGAAAAACTGTTTTTT. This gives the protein CASSPSRQGAEKLFF. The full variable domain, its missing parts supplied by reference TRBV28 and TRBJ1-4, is DVKVTQSSRYLVKRTGEKVFLECVQDMDHENMFWYRQDPGLGLRLIYFSYDVKMKEKGDIPEGYSVSREKKERFSLILESASTNQTSMYLCASSPSRQGAEKLFFGSGTQLSVL.

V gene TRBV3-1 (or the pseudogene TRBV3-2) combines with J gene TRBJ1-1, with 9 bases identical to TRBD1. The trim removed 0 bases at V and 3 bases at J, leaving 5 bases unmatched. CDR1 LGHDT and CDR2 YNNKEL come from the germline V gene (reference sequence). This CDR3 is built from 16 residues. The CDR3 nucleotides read TGTGCCAGCAGCCAAGAGACAGGGGGTAGGGACACTGAAGCTTTCTTT. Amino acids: CASSQETGGRDTEAFF.

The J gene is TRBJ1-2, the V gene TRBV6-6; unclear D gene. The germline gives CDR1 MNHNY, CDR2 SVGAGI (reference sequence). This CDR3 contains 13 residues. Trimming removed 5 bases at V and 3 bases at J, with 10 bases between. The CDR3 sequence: CASSRSGDYGYTF. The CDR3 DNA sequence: TGTGCCAGCAGTCGTTCCGGGGACTATGGCTACACCTTC.

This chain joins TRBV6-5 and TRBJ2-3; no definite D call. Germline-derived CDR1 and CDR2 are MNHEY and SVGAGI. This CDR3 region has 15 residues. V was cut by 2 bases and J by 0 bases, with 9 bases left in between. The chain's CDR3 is CASSYETPSTDTQYF. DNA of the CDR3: TGTGCCAGCAGTTACGAGACACCTAGCACAGATACGCAGTATTTT.

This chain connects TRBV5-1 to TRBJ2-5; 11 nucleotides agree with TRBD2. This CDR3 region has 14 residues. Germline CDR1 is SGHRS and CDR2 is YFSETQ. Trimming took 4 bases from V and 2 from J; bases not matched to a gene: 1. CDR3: CASSGTSGQETQYF. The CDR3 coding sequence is TGCGCCAGCAGCGGGACTAGCGGACAAGAGACCCAGTACTTC.

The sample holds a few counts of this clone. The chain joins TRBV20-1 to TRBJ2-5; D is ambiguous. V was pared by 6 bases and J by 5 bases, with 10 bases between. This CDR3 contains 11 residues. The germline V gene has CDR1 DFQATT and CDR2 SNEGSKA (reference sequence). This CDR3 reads CSAPELETQYF. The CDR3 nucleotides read TGCAGTGCACCTGAACTGGAGACCCAGTACTTC.

CDR3 coding DNA: TGCGCCAGCAGTGAGGCAGGACACTCTGGAAACACCATATATTTT. It codes for CASSEAGHSGNTIYF. The chain combines TRBV10-2 with TRBJ1-3; D is possibly TRBD1 (5 bases). V was cut by 2 bases and J by 0 bases, with 8 bases left in between. Looked up from germline, CDR1 is WSHSY and CDR2 is SAAADI. The CDR3 consists of 15 residues.

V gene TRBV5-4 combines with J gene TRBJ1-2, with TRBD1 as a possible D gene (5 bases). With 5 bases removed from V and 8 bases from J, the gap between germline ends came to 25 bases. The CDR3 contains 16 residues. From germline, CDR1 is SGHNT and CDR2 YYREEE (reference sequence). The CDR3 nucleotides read TGTGCCAGCAGGTCGGGTACAAGTGTGGTTCGGGGGGGCTACACCTTC. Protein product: CASRSGTSVVRGGYTF.

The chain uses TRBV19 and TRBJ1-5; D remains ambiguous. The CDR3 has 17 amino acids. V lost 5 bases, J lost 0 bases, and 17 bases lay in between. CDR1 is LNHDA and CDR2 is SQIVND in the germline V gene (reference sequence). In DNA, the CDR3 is TGTGCCAGTAGTGCAGTCACGAGCGGATATAGCAATCAGCCCCAGCATTTT. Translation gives CASSAVTSGYSNQPQHF.

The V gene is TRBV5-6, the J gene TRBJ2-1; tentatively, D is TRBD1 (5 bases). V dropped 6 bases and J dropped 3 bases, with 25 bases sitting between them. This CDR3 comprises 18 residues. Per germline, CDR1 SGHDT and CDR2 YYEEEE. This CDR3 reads CASTSAVRWGTNYNEQFF. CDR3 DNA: TGTGCCAGCACCTCTGCCGTTCGTTGGGGCACCAACTACAATGAGCAGTTCTTC.

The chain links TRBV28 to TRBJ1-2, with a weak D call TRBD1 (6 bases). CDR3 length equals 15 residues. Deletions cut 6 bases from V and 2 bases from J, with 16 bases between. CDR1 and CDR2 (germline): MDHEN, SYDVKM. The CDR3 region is CASRKGQNSNYGYTF. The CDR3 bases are TGTGCCAGCAGGAAAGGACAGAACTCCAACTATGGCTACACCTTC.

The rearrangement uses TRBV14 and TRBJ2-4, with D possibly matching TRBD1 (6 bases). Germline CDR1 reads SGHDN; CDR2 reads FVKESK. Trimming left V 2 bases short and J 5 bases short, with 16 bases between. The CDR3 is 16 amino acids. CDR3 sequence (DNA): TGTGCCAGCAGCCAAAACAGGGCGAGACACCAAAACATTCAGTACTTC. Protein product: CASSQNRARHQNIQYF.

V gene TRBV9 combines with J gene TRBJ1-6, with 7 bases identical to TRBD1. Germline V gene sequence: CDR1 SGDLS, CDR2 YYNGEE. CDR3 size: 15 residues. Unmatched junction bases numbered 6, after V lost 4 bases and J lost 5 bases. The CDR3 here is CASSPRDSDNSPLHF. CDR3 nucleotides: TGTGCCAGCAGCCCGCGGGACAGCGATAATTCACCCCTCCACTTT. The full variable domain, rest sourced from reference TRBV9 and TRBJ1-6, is DSGVTQTPKHLITATGQRVTLRCSPRSGDLSVYWYQQSLDQGLQFLIQYYNGEERAKGNILERFSAQQFPDLHSELNLSSLELGDSALYFCASSPRDSDNSPLHFGNGTRLTVT.

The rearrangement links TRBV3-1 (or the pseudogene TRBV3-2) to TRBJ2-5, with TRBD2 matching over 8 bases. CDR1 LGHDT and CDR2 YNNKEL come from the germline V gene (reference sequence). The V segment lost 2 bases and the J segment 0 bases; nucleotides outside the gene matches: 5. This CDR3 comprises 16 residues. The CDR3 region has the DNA TGTGCCAGCAGCCAATGGGGTAGCGGGGACCAAGAGACCCAGTACTTC. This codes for CASSQWGSGDQETQYF.

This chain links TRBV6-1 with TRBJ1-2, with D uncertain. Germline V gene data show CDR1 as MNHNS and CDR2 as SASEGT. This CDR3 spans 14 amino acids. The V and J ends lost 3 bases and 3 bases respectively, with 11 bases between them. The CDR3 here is CASSEDWQDYGYTF. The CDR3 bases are TGTGCCAGCAGTGAGGATTGGCAGGACTATGGCTACACCTTC.

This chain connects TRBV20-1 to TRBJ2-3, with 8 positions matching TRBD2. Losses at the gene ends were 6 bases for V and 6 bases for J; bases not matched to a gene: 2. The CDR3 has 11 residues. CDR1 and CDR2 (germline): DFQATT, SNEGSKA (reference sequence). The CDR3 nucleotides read TGCAGTGCGAGGACTAGCGATACGCAGTATTTT. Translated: CSARTSDTQYF.

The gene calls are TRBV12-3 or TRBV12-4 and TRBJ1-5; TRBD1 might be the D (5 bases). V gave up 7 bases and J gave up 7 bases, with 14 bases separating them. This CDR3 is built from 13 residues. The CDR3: CASTLEGSQPQHF. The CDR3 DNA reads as TGTGCCAGCACCCTGGAGGGGAGCCAGCCCCAGCATTTT.

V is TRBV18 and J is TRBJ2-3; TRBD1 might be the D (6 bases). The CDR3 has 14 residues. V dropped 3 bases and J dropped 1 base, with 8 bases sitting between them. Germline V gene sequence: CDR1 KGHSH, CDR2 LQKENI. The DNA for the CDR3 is TGTGCCAGCTCACCGAGACAGGGCACAGATACGCAGTATTTT. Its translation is CASSPRQGTDTQYF.

This CDR3 reads CASSPGQTIAKNIQYF. As DNA, the CDR3 is TGCGCCAGCAGCCCGGGACAGACTATAGCCAAAAACATTCAGTACTTC. The rearrangement uses TRBV5-1 and TRBJ2-4; 7 bases agree with TRBD1. J was trimmed by 0 bases and V by 4 bases; bases with no gene match: 7. The germline V gene has CDR1 SGHRS and CDR2 YFSETQ. This CDR3 is built from 16 residues.

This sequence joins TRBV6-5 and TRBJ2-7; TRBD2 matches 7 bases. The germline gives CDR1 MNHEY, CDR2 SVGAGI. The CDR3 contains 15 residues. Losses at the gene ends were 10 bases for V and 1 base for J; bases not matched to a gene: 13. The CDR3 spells CATAKRGVSSYEQYV. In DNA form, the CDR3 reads TGTGCCACCGCCAAACGGGGGGTTTCTTCCTACGAGCAGTACGTC.

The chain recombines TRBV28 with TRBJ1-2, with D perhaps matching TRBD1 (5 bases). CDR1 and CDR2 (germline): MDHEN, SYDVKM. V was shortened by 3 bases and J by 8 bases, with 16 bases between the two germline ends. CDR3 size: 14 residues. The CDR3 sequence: CASSFQGRVPGYTF. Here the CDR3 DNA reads TGTGCCAGCAGTTTCCAGGGTAGGGTTCCCGGCTACACCTTC.

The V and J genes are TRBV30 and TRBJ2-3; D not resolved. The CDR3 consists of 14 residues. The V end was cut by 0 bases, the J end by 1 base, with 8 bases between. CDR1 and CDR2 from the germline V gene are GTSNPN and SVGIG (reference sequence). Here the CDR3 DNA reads TGTGCCTGGAGTGTACTTCTGGGCACAGATACGCAGTATTTT. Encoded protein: CAWSVLLGTDTQYF.

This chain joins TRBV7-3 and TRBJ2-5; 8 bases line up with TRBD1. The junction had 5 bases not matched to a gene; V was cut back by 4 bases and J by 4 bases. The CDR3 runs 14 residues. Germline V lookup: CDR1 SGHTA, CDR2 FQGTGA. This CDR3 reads CASSSDRGSETQYF. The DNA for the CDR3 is TGTGCCAGCAGCTCCGACAGGGGCTCAGAGACCCAGTACTTC.

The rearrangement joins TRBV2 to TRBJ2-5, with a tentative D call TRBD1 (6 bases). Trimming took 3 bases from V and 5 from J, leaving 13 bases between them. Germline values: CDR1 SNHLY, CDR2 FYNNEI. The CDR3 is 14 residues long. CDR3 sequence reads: CASSDTGSRETQYF. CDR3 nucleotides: TGTGCCAGCAGTGATACAGGGTCGCGGGAGACCCAGTACTTC.

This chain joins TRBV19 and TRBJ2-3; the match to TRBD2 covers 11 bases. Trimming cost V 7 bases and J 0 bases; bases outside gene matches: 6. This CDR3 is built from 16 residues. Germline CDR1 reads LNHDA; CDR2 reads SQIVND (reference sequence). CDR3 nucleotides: TGTGCCAGTAAGGAGACTAGCGGGACGAGCACAGATACGCAGTATTTT. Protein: CASKETSGTSTDTQYF.

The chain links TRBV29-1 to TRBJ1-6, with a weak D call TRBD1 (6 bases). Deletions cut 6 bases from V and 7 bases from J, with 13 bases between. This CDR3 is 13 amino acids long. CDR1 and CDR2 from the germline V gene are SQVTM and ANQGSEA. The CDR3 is CSVKQGANSPLHF. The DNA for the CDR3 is TGCAGCGTGAAACAGGGAGCCAATTCACCCCTCCACTTT.